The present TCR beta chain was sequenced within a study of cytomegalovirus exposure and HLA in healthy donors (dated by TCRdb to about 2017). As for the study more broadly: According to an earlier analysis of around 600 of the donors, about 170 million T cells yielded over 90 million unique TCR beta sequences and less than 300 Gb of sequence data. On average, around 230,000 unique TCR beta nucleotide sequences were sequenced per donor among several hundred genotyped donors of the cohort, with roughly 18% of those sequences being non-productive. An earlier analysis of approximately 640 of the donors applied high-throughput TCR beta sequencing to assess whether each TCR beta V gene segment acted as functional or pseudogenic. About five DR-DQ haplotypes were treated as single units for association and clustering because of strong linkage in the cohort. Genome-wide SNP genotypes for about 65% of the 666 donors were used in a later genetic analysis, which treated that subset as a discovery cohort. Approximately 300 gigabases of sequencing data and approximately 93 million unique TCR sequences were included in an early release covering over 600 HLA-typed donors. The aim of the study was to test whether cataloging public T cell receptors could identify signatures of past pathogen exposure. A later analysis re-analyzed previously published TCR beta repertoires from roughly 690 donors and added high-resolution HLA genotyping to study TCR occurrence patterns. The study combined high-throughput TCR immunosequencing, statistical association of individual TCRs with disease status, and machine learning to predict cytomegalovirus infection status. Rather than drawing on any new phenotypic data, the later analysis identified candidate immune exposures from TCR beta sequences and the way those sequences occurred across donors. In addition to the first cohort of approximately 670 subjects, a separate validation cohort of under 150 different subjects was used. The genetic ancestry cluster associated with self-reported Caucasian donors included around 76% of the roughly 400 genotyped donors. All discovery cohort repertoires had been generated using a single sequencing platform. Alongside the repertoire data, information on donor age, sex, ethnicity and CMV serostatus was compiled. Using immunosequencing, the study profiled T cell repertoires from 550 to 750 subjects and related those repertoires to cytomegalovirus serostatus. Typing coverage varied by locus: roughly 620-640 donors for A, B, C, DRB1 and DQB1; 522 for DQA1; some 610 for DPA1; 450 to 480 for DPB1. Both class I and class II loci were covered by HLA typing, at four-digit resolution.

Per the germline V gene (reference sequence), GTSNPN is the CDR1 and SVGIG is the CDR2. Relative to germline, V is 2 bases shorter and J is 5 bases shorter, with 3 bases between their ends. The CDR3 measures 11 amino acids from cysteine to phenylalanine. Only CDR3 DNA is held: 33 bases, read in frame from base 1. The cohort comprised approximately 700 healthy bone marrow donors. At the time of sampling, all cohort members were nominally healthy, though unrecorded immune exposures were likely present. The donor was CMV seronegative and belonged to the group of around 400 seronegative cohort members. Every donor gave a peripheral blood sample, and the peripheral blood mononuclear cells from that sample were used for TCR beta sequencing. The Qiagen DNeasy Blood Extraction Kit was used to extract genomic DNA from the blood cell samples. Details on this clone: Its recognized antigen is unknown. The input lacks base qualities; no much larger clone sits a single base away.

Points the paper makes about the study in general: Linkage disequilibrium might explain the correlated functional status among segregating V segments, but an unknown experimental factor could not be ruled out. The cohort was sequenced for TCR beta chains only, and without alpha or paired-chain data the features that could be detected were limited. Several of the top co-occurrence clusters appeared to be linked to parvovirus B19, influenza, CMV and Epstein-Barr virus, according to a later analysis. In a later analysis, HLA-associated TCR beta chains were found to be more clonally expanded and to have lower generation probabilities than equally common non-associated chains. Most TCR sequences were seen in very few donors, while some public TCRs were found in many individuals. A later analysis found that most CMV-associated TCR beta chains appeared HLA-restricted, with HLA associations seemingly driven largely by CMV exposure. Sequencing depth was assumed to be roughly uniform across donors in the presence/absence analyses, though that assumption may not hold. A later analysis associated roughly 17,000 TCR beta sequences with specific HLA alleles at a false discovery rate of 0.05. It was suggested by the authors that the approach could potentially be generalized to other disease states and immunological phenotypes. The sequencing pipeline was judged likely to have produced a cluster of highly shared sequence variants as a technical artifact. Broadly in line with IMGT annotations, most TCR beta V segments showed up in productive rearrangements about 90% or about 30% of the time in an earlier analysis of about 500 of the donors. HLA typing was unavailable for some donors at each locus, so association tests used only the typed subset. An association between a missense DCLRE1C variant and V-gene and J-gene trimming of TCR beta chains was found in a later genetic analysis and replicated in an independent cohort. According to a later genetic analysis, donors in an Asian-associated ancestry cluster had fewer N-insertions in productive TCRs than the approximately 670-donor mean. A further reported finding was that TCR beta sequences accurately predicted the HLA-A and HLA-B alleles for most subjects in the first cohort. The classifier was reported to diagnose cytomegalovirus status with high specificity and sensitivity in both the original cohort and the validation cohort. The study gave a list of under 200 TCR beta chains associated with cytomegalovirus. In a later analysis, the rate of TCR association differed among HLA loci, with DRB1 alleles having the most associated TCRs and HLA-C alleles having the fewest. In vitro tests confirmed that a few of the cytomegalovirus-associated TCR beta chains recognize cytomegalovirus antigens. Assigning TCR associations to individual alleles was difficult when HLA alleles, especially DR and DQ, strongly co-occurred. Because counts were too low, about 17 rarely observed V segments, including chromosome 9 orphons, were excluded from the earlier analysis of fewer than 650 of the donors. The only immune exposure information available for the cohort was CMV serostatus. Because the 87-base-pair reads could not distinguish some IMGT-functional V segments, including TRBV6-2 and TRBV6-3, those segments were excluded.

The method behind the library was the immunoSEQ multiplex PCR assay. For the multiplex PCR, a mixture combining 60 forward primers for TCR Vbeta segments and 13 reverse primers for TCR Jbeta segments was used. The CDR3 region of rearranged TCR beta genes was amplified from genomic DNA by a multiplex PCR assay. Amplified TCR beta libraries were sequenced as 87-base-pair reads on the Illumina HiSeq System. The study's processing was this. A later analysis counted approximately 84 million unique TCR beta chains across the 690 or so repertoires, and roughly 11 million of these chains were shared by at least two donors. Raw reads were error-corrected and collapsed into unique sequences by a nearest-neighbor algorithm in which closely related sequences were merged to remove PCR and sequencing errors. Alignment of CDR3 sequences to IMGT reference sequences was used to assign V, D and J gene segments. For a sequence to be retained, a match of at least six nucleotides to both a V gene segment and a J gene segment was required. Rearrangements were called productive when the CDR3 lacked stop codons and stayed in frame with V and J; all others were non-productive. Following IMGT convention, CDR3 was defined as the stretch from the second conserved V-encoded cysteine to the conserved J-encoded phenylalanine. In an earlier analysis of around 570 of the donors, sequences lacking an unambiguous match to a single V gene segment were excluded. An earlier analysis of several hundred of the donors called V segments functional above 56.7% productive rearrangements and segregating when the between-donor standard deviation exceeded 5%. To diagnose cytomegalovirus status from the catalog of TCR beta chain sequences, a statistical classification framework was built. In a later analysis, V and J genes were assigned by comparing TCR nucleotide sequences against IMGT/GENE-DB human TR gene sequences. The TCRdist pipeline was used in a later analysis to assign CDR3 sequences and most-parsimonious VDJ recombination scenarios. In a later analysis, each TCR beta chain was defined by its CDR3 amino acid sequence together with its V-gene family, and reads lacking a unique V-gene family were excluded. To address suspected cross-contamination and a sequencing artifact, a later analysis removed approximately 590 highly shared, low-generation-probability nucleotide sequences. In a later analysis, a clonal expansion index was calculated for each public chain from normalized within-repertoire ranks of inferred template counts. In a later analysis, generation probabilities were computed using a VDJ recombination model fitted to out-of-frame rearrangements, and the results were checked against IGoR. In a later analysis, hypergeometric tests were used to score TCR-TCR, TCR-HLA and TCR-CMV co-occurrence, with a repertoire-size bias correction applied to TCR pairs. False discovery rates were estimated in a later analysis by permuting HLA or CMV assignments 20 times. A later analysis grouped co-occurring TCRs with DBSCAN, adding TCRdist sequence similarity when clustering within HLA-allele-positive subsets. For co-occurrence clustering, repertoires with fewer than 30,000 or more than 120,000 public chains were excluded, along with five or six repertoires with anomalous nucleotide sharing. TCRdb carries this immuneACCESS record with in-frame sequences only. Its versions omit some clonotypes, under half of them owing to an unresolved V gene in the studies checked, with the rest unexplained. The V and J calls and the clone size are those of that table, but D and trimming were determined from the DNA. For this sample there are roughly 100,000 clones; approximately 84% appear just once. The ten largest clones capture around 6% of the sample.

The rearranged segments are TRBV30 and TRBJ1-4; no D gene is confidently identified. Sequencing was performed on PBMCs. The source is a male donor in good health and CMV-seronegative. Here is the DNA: TGTGCCTGGAGTCGGAATGAAAAACTGTTTTTT. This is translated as CAWSRNEKLFF.